This T cell receptor beta chain was identified during a study of blood T cells in healthy people across ages. Regarding the study as a whole: The study regarded diversity estimates from one million T cells as underestimates.

Donors each provided around 10 milliliters of peripheral blood. Sample-barcoded 5' priming and a J-beta primer mix drove a second PCR of roughly 7 to 11 cycles. Tags on each cDNA molecule came from a template-switch adaptor with 12 random nucleotides. TCRdb reprocessed the 5' RACE reads with MiXCR, giving one entry per CDR3 protein. The sample shows over 950,000 distinct CDR3 sequences, more than 30% of them seen only once. CDR3 length: 14 amino acids. CDR1 is DFQATT, CDR2 SNEGSKA, per germline (reference sequence). In the case of this clonotype: Antigen specificity is unknown.

Material: blood. The sequence came from a man younger than 35 in good health. The chain links TRBV20-1 to TRBJ2-4; TRBD1 might be the D (6 bases). The end of the DNA aligns better with TRBJ2-7, so the J call may be wrong. DNA of the CDR3: TGCAGTGCTAGGGCCCAGGACAGAACCTACGAGCAGTACTTC. It yields the protein CSARAQDRTYEQYF.